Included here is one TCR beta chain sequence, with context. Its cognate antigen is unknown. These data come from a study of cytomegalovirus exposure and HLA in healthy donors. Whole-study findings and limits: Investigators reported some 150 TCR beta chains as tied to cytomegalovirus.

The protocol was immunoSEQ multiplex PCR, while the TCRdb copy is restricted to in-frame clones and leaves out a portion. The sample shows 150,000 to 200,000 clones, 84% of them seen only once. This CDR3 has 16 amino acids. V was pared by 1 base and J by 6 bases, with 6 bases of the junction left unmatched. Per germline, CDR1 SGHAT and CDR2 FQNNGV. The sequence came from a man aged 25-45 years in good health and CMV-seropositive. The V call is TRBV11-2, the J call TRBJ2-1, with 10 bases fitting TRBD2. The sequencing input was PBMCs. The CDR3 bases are TGTGCCAGCAGCTTAGGAGCTAGCGGGAGTGTCAATGAGCAGTTCTTC. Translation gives CASSLGASGSVNEQFF.